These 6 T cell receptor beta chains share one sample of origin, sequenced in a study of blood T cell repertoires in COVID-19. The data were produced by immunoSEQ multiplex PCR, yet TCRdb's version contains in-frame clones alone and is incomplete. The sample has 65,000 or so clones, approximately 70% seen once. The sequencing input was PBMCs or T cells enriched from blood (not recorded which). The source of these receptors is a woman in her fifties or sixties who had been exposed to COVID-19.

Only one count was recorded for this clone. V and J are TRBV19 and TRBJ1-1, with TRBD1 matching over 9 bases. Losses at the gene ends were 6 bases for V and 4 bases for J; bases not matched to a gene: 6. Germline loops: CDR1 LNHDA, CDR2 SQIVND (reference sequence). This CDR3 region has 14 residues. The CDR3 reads CASRVQGARTEAFF. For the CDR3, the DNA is TGTGCCAGTAGGGTACAGGGGGCGCGCACTGAAGCTTTCTTT.

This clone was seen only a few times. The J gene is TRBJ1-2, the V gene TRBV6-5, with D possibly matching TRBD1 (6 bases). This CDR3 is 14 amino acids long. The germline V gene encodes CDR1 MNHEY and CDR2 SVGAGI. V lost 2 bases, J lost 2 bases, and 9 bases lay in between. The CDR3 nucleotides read TGTGCCAGCAGTTACCTAGGACAGAACTATGGCTACACCTTC. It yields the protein CASSYLGQNYGYTF.

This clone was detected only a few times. The CDR3 here is CASSKAVLVNGELFF. The CDR3, as DNA: TGTGCCAGCAGCAAAGCCGTACTAGTAAACGGGGAGCTGTTTTTT. This chain links TRBV21-1 with TRBJ2-2; the listed D gene, TRBD2, was not tested against the DNA. TRBV21-1 is noted as a pseudogene. The CDR3 consists of 15 residues.

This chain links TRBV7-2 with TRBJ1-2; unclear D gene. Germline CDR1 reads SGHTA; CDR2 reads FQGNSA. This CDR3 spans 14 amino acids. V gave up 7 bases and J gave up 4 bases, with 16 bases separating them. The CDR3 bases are TGTGCCAGCACCCCAATCCATTCCCCCTATGGCTACACCTTC. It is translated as CASTPIHSPYGYTF.

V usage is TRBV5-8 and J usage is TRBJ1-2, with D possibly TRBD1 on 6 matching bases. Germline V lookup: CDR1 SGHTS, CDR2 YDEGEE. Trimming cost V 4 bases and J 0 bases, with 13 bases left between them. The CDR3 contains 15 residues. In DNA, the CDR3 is TGTGCCAGCAGCCCAGGCGGGGGCGCTAACTATGGCTACACCTTC. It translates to CASSPGGGANYGYTF.

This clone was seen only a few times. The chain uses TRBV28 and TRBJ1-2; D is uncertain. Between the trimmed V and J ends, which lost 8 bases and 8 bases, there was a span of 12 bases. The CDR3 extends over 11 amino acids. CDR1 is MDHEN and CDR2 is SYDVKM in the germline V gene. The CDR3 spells CASSYSGGYTF. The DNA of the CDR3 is TGTGCCAGCTCCTACTCGGGAGGCTACACCTTC.